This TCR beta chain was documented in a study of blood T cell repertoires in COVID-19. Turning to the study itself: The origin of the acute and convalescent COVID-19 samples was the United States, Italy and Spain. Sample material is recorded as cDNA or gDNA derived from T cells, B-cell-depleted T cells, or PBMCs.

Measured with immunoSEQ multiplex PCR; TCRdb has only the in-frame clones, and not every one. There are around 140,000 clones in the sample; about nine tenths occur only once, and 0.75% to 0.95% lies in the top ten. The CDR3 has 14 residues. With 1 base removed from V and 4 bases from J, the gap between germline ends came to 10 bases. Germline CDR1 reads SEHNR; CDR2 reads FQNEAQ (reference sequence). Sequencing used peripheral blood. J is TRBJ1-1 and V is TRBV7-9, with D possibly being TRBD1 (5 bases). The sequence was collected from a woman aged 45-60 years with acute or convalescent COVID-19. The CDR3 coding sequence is TGTGCCAGCAGCTTAGTCCTAAGGGGCACTGAAGCTTTCTTT. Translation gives CASSLVLRGTEAFF. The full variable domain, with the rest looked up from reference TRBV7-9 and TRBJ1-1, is DTGVSQNPRHKITKRGQNVTFRCDPISEHNRLYWYRQTLGQGPEFLTYFQNEAQLEKSRLLSDRFSAERPKGSFSTLEIQRTEQGDSAMYLCASSLVLRGTEAFFGQGTRLTVV.